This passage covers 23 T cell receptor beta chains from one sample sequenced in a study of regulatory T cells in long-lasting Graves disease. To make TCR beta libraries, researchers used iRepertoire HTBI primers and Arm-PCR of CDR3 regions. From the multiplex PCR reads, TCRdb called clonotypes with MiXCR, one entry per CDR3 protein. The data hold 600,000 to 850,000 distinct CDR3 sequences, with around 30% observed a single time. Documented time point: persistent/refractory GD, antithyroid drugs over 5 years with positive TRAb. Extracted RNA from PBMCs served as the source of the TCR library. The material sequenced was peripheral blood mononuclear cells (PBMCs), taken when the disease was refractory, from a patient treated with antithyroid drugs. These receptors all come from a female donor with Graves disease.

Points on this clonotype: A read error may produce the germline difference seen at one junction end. In nucleotides, the CDR3 is TGTGCCAGCAGCCAGGTGCTAGCAGGCACCGGGGAGCCGTTTTTT. Protein: CASSQVLAGTGEPFF. V and J are TRBV14 and TRBJ2-2; TRBD2 is a possible D gene (5 bases). From germline, CDR1 is SGHDN and CDR2 FVKESK. The CDR3 is made up of 15 amino acids.

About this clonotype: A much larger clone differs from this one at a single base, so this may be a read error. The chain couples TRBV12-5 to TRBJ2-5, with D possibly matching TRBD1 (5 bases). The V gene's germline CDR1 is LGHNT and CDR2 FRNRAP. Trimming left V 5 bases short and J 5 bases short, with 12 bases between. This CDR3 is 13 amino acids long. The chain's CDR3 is CASGPGRAETQYF. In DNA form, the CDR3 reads TGTGCTAGTGGTCCAGGCAGGGCTGAGACCCAGTACTTC.

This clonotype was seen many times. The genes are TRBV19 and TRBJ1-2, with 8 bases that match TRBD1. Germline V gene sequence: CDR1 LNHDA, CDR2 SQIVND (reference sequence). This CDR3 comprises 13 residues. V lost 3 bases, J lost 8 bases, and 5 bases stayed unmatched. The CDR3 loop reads CASSIPGQDGYTF. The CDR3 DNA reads TGTGCCAGTAGTATCCCGGGACAGGACGGCTACACCTTC.

For the CDR3, the DNA is TGTGCCAGCAGTGAAGCGTACCGAAACTATGGCTACACCTTC. Amino acid sequence: CASSEAYRNYGYTF. The chain is built from TRBV6-1 and TRBJ1-2; no reliable D call. The V end was cut by 0 bases, the J end by 2 bases, with 7 bases between. Germline CDR1 and CDR2: MNHNS and SASEGT. The CDR3 is 14 amino acids.

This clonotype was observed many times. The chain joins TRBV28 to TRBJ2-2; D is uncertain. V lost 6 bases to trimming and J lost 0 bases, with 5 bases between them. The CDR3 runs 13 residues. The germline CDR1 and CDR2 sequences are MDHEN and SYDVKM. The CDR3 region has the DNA TGTGCCAGCAGCCCTTCGAACACCGGGGAGCTGTTTTTT. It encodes CASSPSNTGELFF.

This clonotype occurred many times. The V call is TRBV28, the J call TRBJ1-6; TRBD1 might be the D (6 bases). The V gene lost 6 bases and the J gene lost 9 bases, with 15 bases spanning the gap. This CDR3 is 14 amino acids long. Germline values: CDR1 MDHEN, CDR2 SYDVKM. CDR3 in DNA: TGTGCCAGCAGAACTACAGGGTCTGGTTCACCCCTCCACTTT. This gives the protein CASRTTGSGSPLHF. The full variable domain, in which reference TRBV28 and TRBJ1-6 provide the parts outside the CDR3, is DVKVTQSSRYLVKRTGEKVFLECVQDMDHENMFWYRQDPGLGLRLIYFSYDVKMKEKGDIPEGYSVSREKKERFSLILESASTNQTSMYLCASRTTGSGSPLHFGNGTRLTVT.

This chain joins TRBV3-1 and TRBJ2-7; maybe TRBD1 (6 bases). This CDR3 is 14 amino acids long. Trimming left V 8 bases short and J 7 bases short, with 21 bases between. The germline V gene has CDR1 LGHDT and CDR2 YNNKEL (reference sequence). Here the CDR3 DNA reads TGTGCCAGCGCCCCCGGACAGCCGAACGGTGAGCAGTACTTC. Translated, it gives CASAPGQPNGEQYF.

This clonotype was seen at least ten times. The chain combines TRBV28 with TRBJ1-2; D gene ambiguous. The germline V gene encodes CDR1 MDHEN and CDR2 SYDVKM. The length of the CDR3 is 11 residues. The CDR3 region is CGTRSPYGYTF. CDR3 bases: TGTGGAACACGTTCCCCCTATGGCTACACCTTC.

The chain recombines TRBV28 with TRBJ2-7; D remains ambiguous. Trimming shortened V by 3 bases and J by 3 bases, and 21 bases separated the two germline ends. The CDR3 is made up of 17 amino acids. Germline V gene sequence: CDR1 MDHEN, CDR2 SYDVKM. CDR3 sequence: CASSFRLPFYSYYEQYF. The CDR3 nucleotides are TGTGCCAGCAGTTTCCGGCTGCCCTTCTACAGTTACTACGAGCAGTACTTC. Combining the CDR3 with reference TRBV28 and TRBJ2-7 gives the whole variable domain DVKVTQSSRYLVKRTGEKVFLECVQDMDHENMFWYRQDPGLGLRLIYFSYDVKMKEKGDIPEGYSVSREKKERFSLILESASTNQTSMYLCASSFRLPFYSYYEQYFGPGTRLTVT.

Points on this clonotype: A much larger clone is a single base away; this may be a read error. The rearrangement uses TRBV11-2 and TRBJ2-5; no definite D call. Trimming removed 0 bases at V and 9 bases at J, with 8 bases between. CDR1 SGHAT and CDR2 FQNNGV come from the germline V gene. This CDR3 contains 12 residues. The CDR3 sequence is CASSLEIQAQYF. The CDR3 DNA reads TGTGCCAGCAGCTTAGAAATCCAGGCCCAGTACTTC.

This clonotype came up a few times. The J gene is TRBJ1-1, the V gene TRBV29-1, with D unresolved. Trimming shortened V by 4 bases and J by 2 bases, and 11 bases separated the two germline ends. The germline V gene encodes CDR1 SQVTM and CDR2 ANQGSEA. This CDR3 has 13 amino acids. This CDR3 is CSVGGHINTEAFF. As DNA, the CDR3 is TGCAGCGTTGGTGGTCACATTAACACTGAAGCTTTCTTT.

DNA of the CDR3: TGTGCCAGCAGTATCCTCGGGGTTGCGACCACTGAAGCTTTCTTT. Protein: CASSILGVATTEAFF. The chain combines TRBV28 with TRBJ1-1, with D hard to call. Trimming removed 5 bases from V and 4 bases from J, with 17 bases in between. The CDR3 has 15 amino acids. Germline V gene data show CDR1 as MDHEN and CDR2 as SYDVKM.

The CDR3 DNA is TGTGCCAGCAGAAACGGACAGCACACAAATCAGCCCCAGCATTTT. Amino acids: CASRNGQHTNQPQHF. The genes are TRBV7-2 and TRBJ1-5; TRBD1 might be the D (6 bases). There are 15 residues in the CDR3. CDR1 and CDR2 (germline): SGHTA, FQGNSA. Trimming removed 6 bases at V and 4 bases at J, with 16 bases between.

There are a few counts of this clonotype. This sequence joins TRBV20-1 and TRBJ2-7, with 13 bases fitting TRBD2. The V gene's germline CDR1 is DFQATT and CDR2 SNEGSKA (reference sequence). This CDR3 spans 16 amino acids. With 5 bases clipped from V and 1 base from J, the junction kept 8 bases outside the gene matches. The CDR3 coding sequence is TGCAGTGCTGATACCGGGACTAGCGGGATGTCCTACGAGCAGTACTTC. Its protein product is CSADTGTSGMSYEQYF.

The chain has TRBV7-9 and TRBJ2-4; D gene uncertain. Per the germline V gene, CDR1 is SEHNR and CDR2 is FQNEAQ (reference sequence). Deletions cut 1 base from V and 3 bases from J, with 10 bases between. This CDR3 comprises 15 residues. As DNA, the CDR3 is TGTGCCAGCAGCTTAGATAGGTTGGACAAAAACATTCAGTACTTC. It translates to CASSLDRLDKNIQYF. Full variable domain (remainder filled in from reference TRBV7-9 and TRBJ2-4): DTGVSQNPRHKITKRGQNVTFRCDPISEHNRLYWYRQTLGQGPEFLTYFQNEAQLEKSRLLSDRFSAERPKGSFSTLEIQRTEQGDSAMYLCASSLDRLDKNIQYFGAGTRLSVL.

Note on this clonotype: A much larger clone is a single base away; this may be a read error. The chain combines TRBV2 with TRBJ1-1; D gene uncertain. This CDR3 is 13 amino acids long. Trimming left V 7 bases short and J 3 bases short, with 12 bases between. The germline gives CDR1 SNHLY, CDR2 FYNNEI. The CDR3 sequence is CASTSSEDTEAFF. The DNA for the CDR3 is TGTGCCAGCACCAGTAGCGAGGACACTGAAGCTTTCTTT.

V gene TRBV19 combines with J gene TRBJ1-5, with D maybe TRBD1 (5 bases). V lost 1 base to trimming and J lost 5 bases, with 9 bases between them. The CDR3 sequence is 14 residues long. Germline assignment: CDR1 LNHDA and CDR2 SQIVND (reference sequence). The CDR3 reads CASSIAGTDQPQHF. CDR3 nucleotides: TGTGCCAGTAGTATAGCGGGGACCGATCAGCCCCAGCATTTT.

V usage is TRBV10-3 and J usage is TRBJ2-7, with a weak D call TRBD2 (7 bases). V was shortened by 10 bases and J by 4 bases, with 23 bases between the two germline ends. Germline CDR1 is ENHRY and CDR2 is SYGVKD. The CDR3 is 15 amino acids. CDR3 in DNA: TGTGCCACGGACCGATTGAGGGGGGGCCAATACGAGCAGTACTTC. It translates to CATDRLRGGQYEQYF.

CDR3 coding DNA: TGTGCCAGCAGCTTGGTTGCAGGGGAGGTGGGAGACGCCGGGGAGCTGTTTTTT. Encoded protein: CASSLVAGEVGDAGELFF. The chain recombines TRBV7-6 with TRBJ2-2; either TRBD1 or TRBD2 may fit D (6 bases each). The CDR3 totals 18 residues. Between the trimmed V and J ends, which lost 3 bases and 6 bases, there was a span of 23 bases. Germline V gene data show CDR1 as SGHVS and CDR2 as FNYEAQ.

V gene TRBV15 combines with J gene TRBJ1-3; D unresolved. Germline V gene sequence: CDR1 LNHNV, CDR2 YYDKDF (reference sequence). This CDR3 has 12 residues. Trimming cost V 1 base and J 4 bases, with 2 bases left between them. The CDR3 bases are TGTGCCACCAGCAGAGTCGGAAACACCATATATTTT. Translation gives CATSRVGNTIYF.

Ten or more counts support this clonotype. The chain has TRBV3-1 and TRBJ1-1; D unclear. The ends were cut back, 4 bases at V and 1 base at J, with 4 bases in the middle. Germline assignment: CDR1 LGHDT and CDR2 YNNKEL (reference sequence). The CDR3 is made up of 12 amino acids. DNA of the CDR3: TGTGCCAGCAGCCGCTCGAACACTGAAGCTTTCTTT. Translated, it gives CASSRSNTEAFF.

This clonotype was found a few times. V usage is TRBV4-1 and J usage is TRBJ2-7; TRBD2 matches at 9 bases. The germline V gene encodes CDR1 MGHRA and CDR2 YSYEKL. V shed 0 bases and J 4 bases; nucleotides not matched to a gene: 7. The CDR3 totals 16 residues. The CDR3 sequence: CASSQDPTSGGYEQYF. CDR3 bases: TGCGCCAGCAGCCAAGATCCGACTAGCGGAGGTTACGAGCAGTACTTC.

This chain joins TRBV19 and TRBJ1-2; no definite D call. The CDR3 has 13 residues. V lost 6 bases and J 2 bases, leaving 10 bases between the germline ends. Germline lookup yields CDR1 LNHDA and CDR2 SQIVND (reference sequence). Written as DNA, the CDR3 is TGTGCCAGTAGGGCCTCGACAAACTATGGCTACACCTTC. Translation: CASRASTNYGYTF.